This T cell receptor beta chain was identified in a study of T cell changes during pregnancy in multiple sclerosis. The J segment lost 3 bases and the V segment lost 4 bases, leaving 5 bases of the junction unmatched. The germline V gene has CDR1 GTSNPN and CDR2 SVGIG (reference sequence). The length of the CDR3 is 13 residues. Assay used: immunoSEQ multiplex PCR; TCRdb lists only in-frame clones, some missing. The sample carries tens of thousands of clones, roughly nine tenths recorded once. This specimen consisted of CD4+ T cells from peripheral blood mononuclear cells, obtained in the third trimester of pregnancy. This chain joins TRBV30 and TRBJ1-1; 7 bases agree with TRBD1. The clonotype was recovered from a female donor with multiple sclerosis, enrolled in a pregnancy study. Here the CDR3 reads CAWKGQLYTEAFF. Written as DNA, the CDR3 is TGTGCCTGGAAGGGACAGCTGTACACTGAAGCTTTCTTT.